This T cell receptor beta chain came from a study of T cells in Graves' hyperthyroidism and ophthalmopathy. Points on this clonotype: The antigen is undetermined.

Study-wide results and limits: Researchers report that a 13 V-J model separated ophthalmopathy from stable hyperthyroidism. The majority of expanded thyroid clonotypes above 0.001 also appeared in blood.

The CDR3 consists of 17 residues. The V segment lost 2 bases and the J segment 2 bases; nucleotides outside the gene matches: 12. Germline V gives CDR1 SGHTA, CDR2 FQGTGA. Amplification targeted TCR beta CDR3 regions from RNA transcripts. The study used the HTBI primer set for a first-round RT-PCR of the TCR CDR3. MiXCR was run by TCRdb on the multiplex PCR reads, yielding one entry per CDR3 protein. The sample carries a few hundred thousand distinct CDR3 sequences, 40% to 55% recorded once. The chain uses TRBV7-3 and TRBJ2-7, with 7 bases aligning to TRBD1. Sequenced material: peripheral blood or thyroid tissue (not recorded which). This receptor was obtained from a woman between 18 and 30 years old with Graves' hyperthyroidism. CDR3 protein: CASSLDRVSPEAYEQYF. The CDR3, as DNA: TGTGCCAGCAGCTTAGACAGGGTGAGCCCTGAAGCCTACGAGCAGTACTTC. The whole variable domain, filled in from reference TRBV7-3 and TRBJ2-7, reads GAGVSQTPSNKVTEKGKYVELRCDPISGHTALYWYRQSLGQGPEFLIYFQGTGAADDSGLPNDRFFAVRPEGSVSTLKIQRTERGDSAVYLCASSLDRVSPEAYEQYFGPGTRLTVT.